This entry concerns a single TCR beta chain. This sample stems from a study of T cells expressing NK-cell markers. Study as a whole: The authors sequenced eight donors, of whom seven were HCMV-seropositive and one was seronegative.

TCRdb re-called the 5' RACE reads and gives one entry per CDR3 protein, without DNA. The sample's table shows under 200,000 distinct CDR3 sequences. This CDR3 is 13 amino acids long. J is TRBJ1-1 and V is TRBV12-3 or TRBV12-4; TCRdb picks TRBD1, but there is no DNA to check that call. The receptor's source is a woman between 18 and 70 years old in good health. The sample was blood T cells: a sorted CD56 or NKG2C T cell subset, CD4+ or CD8+ T cells, or bulk PBMC T cells (not recorded which). CDR3 amino acids: CASRTGGRTEAFF.